This paragraph covers one T cell receptor (beta chain) sequence. The antigen is not known. At one of its ends the junction is not consistent with the germline gene, which may arise from a read error. TCRdb reprocessed the 5' RACE reads via MiXCR and lists one record per CDR3 protein. The sample shows 400,000 to 450,000 distinct CDR3 sequences, about 19% of them seen only once. These data belong to a study of T cells after yellow fever vaccination. The study, taken as a whole, reports: Peak timing came faster in the weaker secondary response, day 5 versus 15.

The CDR3 is 16 amino acids. The V gene's germline CDR1 is KGHSH and CDR2 LQKENI. This chain uses TRBV18 with TRBJ2-5, with 8 bases lining up with TRBD1. The TCR was taken from a man between 18 and 35 years old who received the YFV17D yellow fever vaccine. Sequenced material: PBMCs, taken before the yellow fever booster vaccination. The CDR3 reads CDSSPNSQGAQETQYF. CDR3 nucleotide sequence: TGTGACAGCTCACCGAATAGCCAGGGGGCACAAGAGACCCAGTACTTC.